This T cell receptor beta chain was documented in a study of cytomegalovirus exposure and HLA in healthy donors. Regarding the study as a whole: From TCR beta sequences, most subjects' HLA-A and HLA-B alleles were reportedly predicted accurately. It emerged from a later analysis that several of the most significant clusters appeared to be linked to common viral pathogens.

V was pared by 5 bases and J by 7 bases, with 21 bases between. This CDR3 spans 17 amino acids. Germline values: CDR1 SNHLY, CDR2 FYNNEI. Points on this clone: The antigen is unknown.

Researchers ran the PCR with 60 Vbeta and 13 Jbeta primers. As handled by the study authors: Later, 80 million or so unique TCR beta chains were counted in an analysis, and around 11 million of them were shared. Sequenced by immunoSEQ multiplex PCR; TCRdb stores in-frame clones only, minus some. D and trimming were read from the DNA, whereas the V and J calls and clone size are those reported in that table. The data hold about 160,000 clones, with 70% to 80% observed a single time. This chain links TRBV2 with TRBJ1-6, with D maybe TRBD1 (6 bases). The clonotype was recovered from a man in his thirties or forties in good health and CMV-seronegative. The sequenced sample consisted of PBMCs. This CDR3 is CASSQLRTATSNSPLHF. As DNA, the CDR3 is TGTGCCAGCAGTCAACTTCGGACAGCGACATCCAATTCACCCCTCCACTTT.